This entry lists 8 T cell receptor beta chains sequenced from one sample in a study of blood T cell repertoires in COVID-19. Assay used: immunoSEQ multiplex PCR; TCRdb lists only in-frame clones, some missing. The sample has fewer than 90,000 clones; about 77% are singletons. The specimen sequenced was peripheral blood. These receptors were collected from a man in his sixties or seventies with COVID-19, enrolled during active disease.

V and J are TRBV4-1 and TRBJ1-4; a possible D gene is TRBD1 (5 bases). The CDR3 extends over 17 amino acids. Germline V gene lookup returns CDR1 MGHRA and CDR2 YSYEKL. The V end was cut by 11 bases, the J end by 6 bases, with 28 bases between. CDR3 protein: CASGGDSYLSEDEKLFF. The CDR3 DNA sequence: TGCGCCTCCGGCGGGGACTCCTATCTCTCCGAGGATGAAAAACTGTTTTTT.

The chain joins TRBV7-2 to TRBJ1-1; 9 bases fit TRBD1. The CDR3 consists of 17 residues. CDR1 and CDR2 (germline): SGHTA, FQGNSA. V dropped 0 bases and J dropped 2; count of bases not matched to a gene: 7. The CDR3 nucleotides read TGTGCCAGCAGCTTAGCGGGGAACAGGGGGCTTAACACTGAAGCTTTCTTT. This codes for CASSLAGNRGLNTEAFF.

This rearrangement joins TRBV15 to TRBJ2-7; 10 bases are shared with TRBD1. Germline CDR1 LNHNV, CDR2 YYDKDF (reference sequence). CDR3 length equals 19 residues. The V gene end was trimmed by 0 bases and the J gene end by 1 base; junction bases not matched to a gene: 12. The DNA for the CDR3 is TGTGCCACCAGCAGAGATTGGGGACAGGGGCGAGCGGCGTCCTACGAGCAGTACTTC. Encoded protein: CATSRDWGQGRAASYEQYF.

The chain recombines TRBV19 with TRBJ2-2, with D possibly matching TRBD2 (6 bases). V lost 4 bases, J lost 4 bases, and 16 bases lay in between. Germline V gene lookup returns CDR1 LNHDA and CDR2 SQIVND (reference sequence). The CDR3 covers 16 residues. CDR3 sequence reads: CASSTLRLGGTGELFF. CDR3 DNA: TGTGCCAGTAGTACTCTTAGACTAGGAGGCACCGGGGAGCTGTTTTTT.

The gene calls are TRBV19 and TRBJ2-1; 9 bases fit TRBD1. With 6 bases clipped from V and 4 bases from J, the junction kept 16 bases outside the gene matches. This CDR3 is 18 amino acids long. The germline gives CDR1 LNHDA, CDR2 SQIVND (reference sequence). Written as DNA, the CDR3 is TGTGCCAGTAGCCGGGACAGGGCCTCCCCTGGACCTTACAATGAGCAGTTCTTC. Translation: CASSRDRASPGPYNEQFF.

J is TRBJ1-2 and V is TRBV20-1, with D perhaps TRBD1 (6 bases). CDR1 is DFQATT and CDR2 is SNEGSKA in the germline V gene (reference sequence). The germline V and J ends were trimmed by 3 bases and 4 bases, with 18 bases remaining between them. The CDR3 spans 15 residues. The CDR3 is CSASGVAEGGYGYTF. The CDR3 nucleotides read TGCAGTGCTAGTGGCGTGGCCGAAGGGGGCTATGGCTACACCTTC.

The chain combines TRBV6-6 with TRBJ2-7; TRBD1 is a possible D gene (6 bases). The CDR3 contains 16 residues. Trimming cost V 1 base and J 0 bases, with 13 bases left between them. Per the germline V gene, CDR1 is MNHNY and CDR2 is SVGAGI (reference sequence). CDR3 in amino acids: CASSYLTGPFSYEQYF. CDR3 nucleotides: TGTGCCAGCAGTTACTTGACAGGCCCTTTCTCCTACGAGCAGTACTTC.

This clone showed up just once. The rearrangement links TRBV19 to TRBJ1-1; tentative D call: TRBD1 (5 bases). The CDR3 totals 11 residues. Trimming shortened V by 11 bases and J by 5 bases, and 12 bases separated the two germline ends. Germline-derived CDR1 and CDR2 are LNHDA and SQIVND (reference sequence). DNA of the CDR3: TGTGCCGCGGGACGGGGGACTGAAGCTTTCTTT. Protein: CAAGRGTEAFF. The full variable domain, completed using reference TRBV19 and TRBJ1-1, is DGGITQSPKYLFRKEGQNVTLSCEQNLNHDAMYWYRQDPGQGLRLIYYSQIVNDFQKGDIAEGYSVSREKKESFPLTVTSAQKNPTAFYLCAAGRGTEAFFGQGTRLTVV.